This TCR beta chain was sequenced in a study of CD8+ T cells in alopecia areata. Study context: Patients given treatment had severity scored by the percentage of scalp area affected. Study-level results: Many expanded lesional clones persisted during tofacitinib (in both scalp and blood). Scalp clonality and expanded CD8+ clones among the top 100 were significantly decreased by tofacitinib.

Following extraction, RNA underwent reverse transcription to cDNA, which served as the sequencing template. The assay was immunoSEQ multiplex PCR, and TCRdb's table has in-frame clones only and misses some. The sample lists more than 200,000 clones; 64% were seen once. As to this clone: As yet, its antigen is unknown.

Germline V gives CDR1 SGHDT, CDR2 YYEEEE. The V end lost 4 bases, the J end lost 6 bases, and 7 bases lay between the germline ends. This CDR3 has 12 residues. This sample's treatment: oral pan-JAK inhibitor, 5-10 mg twice daily. Researchers gathered lesional scalp punch biopsies and peripheral blood from patients with alopecia areata. The receptor's source is a human donor with alopecia areata. The rearrangement uses TRBV5-6 and TRBJ2-2; D remains ambiguous. The starting material was CD4+ T cells sorted from blood, obtained at week 4, from a patient treated with tofacitinib. The DNA of the CDR3 is TGTGCCAGCAGCCCTCTGGCCGGGGAGCTGTTTTTT. Encoded protein: CASSPLAGELFF.